This T cell receptor (beta chain) was identified during a study of T cells in Graves' hyperthyroidism and ophthalmopathy. The sample holds a few counts of this clonotype. Amplified regions were TCR beta CDR3 sequences from RNA transcripts. The HTBI primer set was used in a first-round RT-PCR of the TCR CDR3. A single record per CDR3 protein comes from TCRdb applying MiXCR to the multiplex PCR reads. The data show about 560,000 distinct CDR3 sequences, about 15% seen once. V lost 5 bases, J lost 4 bases, and 5 bases stayed unmatched. Germline loops: CDR1 WNHNN, CDR2 SYGVQD (reference sequence). CDR3 length: 14 residues.

Sequenced input: blood. The source of this sequence is a woman younger than 45 with Graves' hyperthyroidism. The chain has TRBV10-1 and TRBJ2-4, with TRBD1 matching 7 bases. CDR3 region: CASSQSGQKNIQYF. CDR3 in DNA: TGCGCCAGCAGTCAATCGGGACAGAAAAACATTCAGTACTTC.